The T cell receptor (beta chain) under discussion was sequenced for a study of cytomegalovirus exposure and HLA in healthy donors. For the study at large: Among the 300 to 450 genotyped donors, approximately 80% were placed in the Caucasian-associated ancestry cluster.

A single count supports this clone. What it binds is unknown. The PCR had 60 Vbeta and 13 Jbeta primers. Measured with immunoSEQ multiplex PCR; TCRdb has only the in-frame clones, and not every one. The sample has 150,000 or so clones; roughly 80% are singletons. Study-wide results and caveats: Analysis performed later showed TCR beta chains linked to HLA being more clonally expanded than equally common others. A later analysis linked a missense DCLRE1C variant to TCR beta V- and J-gene trimming.

Per the germline V gene, CDR1 is MNHEY and CDR2 is SMNVEV (reference sequence). The CDR3 extends over 14 amino acids. Trimming took off 5 bases at V and 3 bases at J, with 14 bases between the two ends. Sequencing input: PBMCs. This chain connects TRBV27 to TRBJ2-7, with TRBD1 as a possible D gene (5 bases). The receptor comes from a young man in good health and CMV-seropositive. The CDR3 DNA sequence: TGTGCCAGCAGTCCCCGACAGAGACACTACGAGCAGTACTTC. Protein product: CASSPRQRHYEQYF.